This passage covers 27 T cell receptor beta chains from one sample sequenced in a study of T cell changes during pregnancy in multiple sclerosis. Produced via immunoSEQ multiplex PCR; TCRdb's table is partial and in-frame only. The repertoire holds more than 90,000 clones, with 80% to 95% as singletons. The specimen comprised peripheral blood, sampled in the first trimester of pregnancy. The receptors were sampled from a female donor with multiple sclerosis, enrolled in a pregnancy study.

The count of this clone is one. The gene calls are TRBV23-1 and TRBJ2-3; 10 bases are a match to TRBD2. TRBV23-1 is classed as an ORF, of uncertain function. CDR3 length equals 20 residues. With 7 bases clipped from V and 2 bases from J, the junction kept 21 bases outside the gene matches. For the CDR3, the DNA is TGCGCCAGCACCCCGGAGTGTTCTAGCGGGAGAACCCCTGACACAGATACGCAGTATTTT. Its translation is CASTPECSSGRTPDTDTQYF.

The J gene is TRBJ2-7, the V gene TRBV13; weak D call: TRBD2 (5 bases). V gave up 1 base and J gave up 0 bases, with 10 bases separating them. Germline CDR1 reads PRHDT; CDR2 reads FYEKMQ (reference sequence). The CDR3 is made up of 15 amino acids. The CDR3 loop is CASSLAGIGSYEQYF. CDR3 bases: TGTGCCAGCAGCTTAGCGGGGATCGGCTCCTACGAGCAGTACTTC.

J is TRBJ2-2 and V is TRBV27, with a tentative D call TRBD1 (6 bases). The CDR3 sequence is 15 residues long. Trimming removed 3 bases at V and 4 bases at J, with 12 bases between. The V gene's germline CDR1 is MNHEY and CDR2 SMNVEV (reference sequence). CDR3 nucleotide sequence: TGTGCCAGCAGTTTGACCAGGGGAATCACCGGGGAGCTGTTTTTT. Translation gives CASSLTRGITGELFF.

The chain has TRBV6-1 and TRBJ2-7; TRBD2 aligns across 7 bases. Germline trimming cut 3 bases from V and 7 bases from J; bases unmatched to any gene: 27. Germline values: CDR1 MNHNS, CDR2 SASEGT. CDR3 length: 20 residues. The CDR3 bases are TGTGCCAGCAGTGAGGTTGGTTTTAACCCCTCGATGGGGGGGACGTGGGAGCAGTACTTC. The encoded protein is CASSEVGFNPSMGGTWEQYF.

V gene TRBV6-6 combines with J gene TRBJ1-2, with TRBD1 identical over 7 bases. V shed 0 bases and J 8 bases; nucleotides not matched to a gene: 6. The CDR3 is 14 amino acids. Germline V gene data show CDR1 as MNHNY and CDR2 as SVGAGI (reference sequence). CDR3 residues: CASSYSEGAEGYTF. CDR3 bases: TGTGCCAGCAGTTACTCAGAGGGGGCGGAGGGCTACACCTTC.

This clone was seen only a few times. The CDR3 nucleotides read TGTGCCAGCAGCGGAAGGCGGGCCCCCTCTGGAAACACCATATATTTT. Translated: CASSGRRAPSGNTIYF. V is TRBV9 and J is TRBJ1-3; D is unresolved. V lost 3 bases and J 0 bases, leaving 13 bases between the germline ends. The CDR3 loop spans 16 amino acids. The germline V gene has CDR1 SGDLS and CDR2 YYNGEE.

V gene TRBV4-1 combines with J gene TRBJ2-7, with TRBD2 identical over 9 bases. Germline V gene lookup returns CDR1 MGHRA and CDR2 YSYEKL. V gave up 1 base and J gave up 2 bases; unmatched junction bases: 3. The CDR3 is 15 residues long. This chain's CDR3 is CASSQAASGAYEQYF. CDR3 sequence (DNA): TGCGCCAGCAGCCAAGCGGCTAGCGGGGCCTACGAGCAGTACTTC.

The chain recombines TRBV5-4 with TRBJ2-5; TRBD1 matches at 9 bases. Germline assignment: CDR1 SGHNT and CDR2 YYREEE (reference sequence). The length of the CDR3 is 16 residues. Trimming at V came to 6 bases and at J to 5 bases, leaving 14 bases not matched to a gene. The CDR3 loop reads CASKGGDRASGETQYF. CDR3 DNA sequence: TGTGCCAGCAAGGGTGGGGACAGGGCGTCGGGGGAGACCCAGTACTTC.

V and J are TRBV30 and TRBJ2-1, with 8 bases aligning to TRBD1. This CDR3 is 15 amino acids long. V lost 0 bases to trimming and J lost 8 bases; unmatched junction nucleotides: 9. Germline V lookup: CDR1 GTSNPN, CDR2 SVGIG (reference sequence). The CDR3 spells CAWSVGDRGFDEQFF. DNA for the CDR3: TGTGCCTGGAGTGTCGGAGACAGGGGCTTTGATGAGCAGTTCTTC.

The rearrangement uses TRBV5-1 and TRBJ2-7, with D unresolved. Looked up from germline, CDR1 is SGHRS and CDR2 is YFSETQ. Trimming took off 3 bases at V and 6 bases at J, with 10 bases between the two ends. There are 12 residues in the CDR3. CDR3 nucleotides: TGCGCCAGCAGCTCGGGTGTGGGCGAGCAGTACTTC. It is translated as CASSSGVGEQYF.

The chain recombines TRBV28 with TRBJ2-7, with D maybe TRBD1 (6 bases). Trimming cost V 4 bases and J 2 bases, with 18 bases left between them. The CDR3 extends over 16 amino acids. CDR1 is MDHEN and CDR2 is SYDVKM in the germline V gene. CDR3 bases: TGTGCCAGCAGTTCCGGTACGCCAGGGGTTACCTACGAGCAGTACTTC. Translation: CASSSGTPGVTYEQYF.

The chain links TRBV5-4 to TRBJ2-6; a weak D match, TRBD1 (5 bases). Trimming pared 2 bases from V and 4 bases from J, leaving 16 bases between. Germline V gene data show CDR1 as SGHNT and CDR2 as YYREEE (reference sequence). This CDR3 spans 17 amino acids. The CDR3 reads CASSFAPGLGGANVLTF. As DNA, the CDR3 is TGTGCCAGCAGCTTCGCCCCAGGGTTGGGAGGGGCCAACGTCCTGACTTTC.

In DNA, the CDR3 is TGTGCCAGCAGCTCCGGTATGGGGGCTACTGAAGCTTTCTTT. Amino acids: CASSSGMGATEAFF. The chain couples TRBV11-1 to TRBJ1-1; a weak D match, TRBD1 (6 bases). The CDR3 runs to 14 residues. Trimming shortened V by 4 bases and J by 5 bases, and 14 bases separated the two germline ends. Germline CDR1 and CDR2: SGHAT and FQDESV (reference sequence).

The J gene is TRBJ2-3, the V gene TRBV9; TRBD2 might be the D (6 bases). This CDR3 spans 19 amino acids. The germline V gene has CDR1 SGDLS and CDR2 YYNGEE. V shed 3 bases and J shed 1 base, with 24 bases lying between them. The DNA for the CDR3 is TGTGCCAGCAGCGAGCCTCTCTACGGTGGGGGGACTGGCACAGATACGCAGTATTTT. Its translation: CASSEPLYGGGTGTDTQYF.

V gene TRBV19 combines with J gene TRBJ2-5, with 10 bases matching TRBD2. J was trimmed by 2 bases and V by 8 bases; bases with no gene match: 2. The CDR3 length is 13 residues. Germline CDR1 LNHDA, CDR2 SQIVND (reference sequence). CDR3 residues: CASQTSGQETQYF. The CDR3 DNA follows: TGTGCCAGTCAGACTAGCGGGCAAGAGACCCAGTACTTC.

Only one count was recorded for this clone. This rearrangement joins TRBV11-2 to TRBJ2-7; 10 bases agree with TRBD2. The CDR3 is made up of 15 amino acids. V lost 5 bases, J lost 2 bases, and 6 bases stayed unmatched. Germline-derived CDR1 and CDR2 are SGHAT and FQNNGV. CDR3 in DNA: TGTGCCAGCAGCCGACAAGCGGGAGGGCCCTACGAGCAGTACTTC. Translation: CASSRQAGGPYEQYF.

Concerning this clone: Within the sample, other DNA sequences also encode this same CDR3. This chain links TRBV27 with TRBJ1-1, with D possibly matching TRBD1 (6 bases). Germline-derived CDR1 and CDR2 are MNHEY and SMNVEV (reference sequence). The CDR3 runs to 13 residues. The V end was cut by 8 bases, the J end by 3 bases, with 13 bases between. The CDR3 region has the DNA TGTGCCAGCCGATGGACAGTTTACACTGAAGCTTTCTTT. Its translation: CASRWTVYTEAFF.

This chain connects TRBV5-1 to TRBJ1-5; TRBD1 matches at 7 bases. CDR3 length: 16 amino acids. Unmatched junction bases numbered 5, after V lost 0 bases and J lost 2 bases. Germline CDR1 and CDR2: SGHRS and YFSETQ. The CDR3 region has the DNA TGCGCCAGCAGCTTGGATAGGGGGCCTGGCAATCAGCCCCAGCATTTT. This encodes CASSLDRGPGNQPQHF. The entire variable domain, with the rest obtained from reference TRBV5-1 and TRBJ1-5, is as follows: KAGVTQTPRYLIKTRGQQVTLSCSPISGHRSVSWYQQTPGQGLQFLFEYFSETQRNKGNFPGRFSGRQFSNSRSEMNVSTLELGDSALYLCASSLDRGPGNQPQHFGDGTRLSIL.

The chain links TRBV19 to TRBJ2-1, with 11 positions matching TRBD2. The CDR3 is 15 residues long. Germline-derived CDR1 and CDR2 are LNHDA and SQIVND (reference sequence). The J segment lost 4 bases and the V segment lost 6 bases, leaving 5 bases of the junction unmatched. CDR3 sequence (DNA): TGTGCCAGTAGACAACTAGCGGGAGATTACAATGAGCAGTTCTTC. This encodes CASRQLAGDYNEQFF.

The chain employs TRBV6-1 and TRBJ2-1, with TRBD2 identical over 11 bases. The CDR3 is made up of 15 amino acids. Germline trimming cut 6 bases from V and 2 bases from J; bases unmatched to any gene: 3. Germline V gene data show CDR1 as MNHNS and CDR2 as SASEGT. CDR3 nucleotide sequence: TGTGCCAGCAGAGAACTAGCGGGAGCCTACAATGAGCAGTTCTTC. Translation gives CASRELAGAYNEQFF.

J is TRBJ2-7 and V is TRBV27; 8 bases fit TRBD1. V trimming: 4 bases; J trimming: 2 bases; junction bases outside the gene matches: 16. There are 18 residues in the CDR3. Germline assignment: CDR1 MNHEY and CDR2 SMNVEV (reference sequence). The CDR3: CASSSSTGAIAKAYEQYF. As DNA, the CDR3 is TGTGCCAGCAGTTCCTCGACAGGGGCCATCGCTAAAGCCTACGAGCAGTACTTC.

V and J are TRBV9 and TRBJ1-1, with TRBD1 identical over 7 bases. CDR3 length: 16 residues. The germline gives CDR1 SGDLS, CDR2 YYNGEE. Germline trimming cut 3 bases from V and 0 bases from J; bases unmatched to any gene: 8. CDR3 coding DNA: TGTGCCAGCAGCGCTTTGACAGGGATAATGAACACTGAAGCTTTCTTT. Translated: CASSALTGIMNTEAFF.

The J gene is TRBJ2-7, the V gene TRBV25-1, with D unclear. This CDR3 has 13 residues. CDR1 and CDR2 (germline): MGHDK, SYGVNS. The V gene lost 8 bases and the J gene lost 7 bases, with 18 bases spanning the gap. Here the CDR3 reads CASLRGVTREQYF. CDR3 nucleotides: TGTGCCAGCCTGCGCGGCGTTACGCGGGAGCAGTACTTC.

The CDR3 is CASSEVWQNIQYF. For the CDR3, the DNA is TGTGCCAGCAGTGAGGTATGGCAAAACATTCAGTACTTC. The chain carries TRBV6-1 and TRBJ2-4; no definite D call. V gave up 3 bases and J gave up 5 bases, with 8 bases separating them. Germline CDR1 and CDR2: MNHNS and SASEGT. CDR3 length: 13 residues.

The chain employs TRBV27 and TRBJ2-1; D is unresolved. The CDR3 totals 14 residues. Trimming stripped 2 bases from V and 0 bases from J, with 5 bases between. Per the germline V gene, CDR1 is MNHEY and CDR2 is SMNVEV (reference sequence). The CDR3 DNA sequence: TGTGCCAGCAGTTTACGGAGCTCCTACAATGAGCAGTTCTTC. It specifies CASSLRSSYNEQFF.

V usage is TRBV28 and J usage is TRBJ1-5; 10 bases match TRBD1. Germline CDR1 MDHEN, CDR2 SYDVKM. J lost 1 base, V lost 3 bases, and 6 bases had no gene match. This CDR3 region has 17 residues. CDR3 protein: CASSFPGQGVSNQPQHF. In nucleotides, the CDR3 is TGTGCCAGCAGTTTCCCCGGACAGGGGGTAAGCAATCAGCCCCAGCATTTT.

The chain links TRBV7-9 to TRBJ2-5, with 11 nucleotides matching TRBD2. CDR3 length: 16 amino acids. The V and J ends lost 5 bases and 2 bases, in that order; junction bases with no gene match: 7. Germline V gene sequence: CDR1 SEHNR, CDR2 FQNEAQ (reference sequence). Here the CDR3 DNA reads TGTGCCAGCAGCCACTGGACTAGCGGGTCTCAAGAGACCCAGTACTTC. Translated, it gives CASSHWTSGSQETQYF. The complete variable domain, with remaining parts taken from reference TRBV7-9 and TRBJ2-5, reads DTGVSQNPRHKITKRGQNVTFRCDPISEHNRLYWYRQTLGQGPEFLTYFQNEAQLEKSRLLSDRFSAERPKGSFSTLEIQRTEQGDSAMYLCASSHWTSGSQETQYFGPGTRLLVL.